Below, 3 T cell receptor beta chains from the same sample are listed, as sequenced in a study of beta chain features in type 1 diabetes. Reverse transcription of all isolated RNA meant that expressed TCRB transcripts were sequenced. TCRdb keeps only in-frame clones here, not all; method: immunoSEQ multiplex PCR. Of fewer than 15,000 clones in the sample, about 49% were seen once. Material: stem cell memory CD4+ T cells from blood. These TCRs come from a man aged 18 to 35 in good health.

This clone was counted only a few times. The chain combines TRBV4-2 with TRBJ2-4, with a tentative D call TRBD2 (6 bases). V was trimmed by 5 bases and J by 6 bases, leaving 17 bases between them. Per the germline V gene, CDR1 is LGHNA and CDR2 is YNFKEQ. The CDR3 loop spans 15 amino acids. CDR3 in amino acids: CASSETRLVINIQYF. CDR3 bases: TGTGCCAGCAGCGAAACACGACTAGTTATAAACATTCAGTACTTC.

The chain recombines TRBV7-2 with TRBJ2-7; D uncertain. Per germline, CDR1 SGHTA and CDR2 FQGNSA. V was shortened by 4 bases and J by 3 bases, with 7 bases between the two germline ends. This CDR3 contains 12 residues. CDR3: CASSWPSYEQYF. The CDR3, as DNA: TGTGCCAGCAGCTGGCCCAGCTACGAGCAGTACTTC.

The V gene is TRBV30, the J gene TRBJ1-4, with 8 nucleotides matching TRBD1. The length of the CDR3 is 15 residues. J lost 0 bases, V lost 4 bases, and 4 bases had no gene match. Germline V gives CDR1 GTSNPN, CDR2 SVGIG (reference sequence). CDR3 in DNA: TGTGCCTGGACTCGGACAGGGACAACTAATGAAAAACTGTTTTTT. This sequence encodes CAWTRTGTTNEKLFF.